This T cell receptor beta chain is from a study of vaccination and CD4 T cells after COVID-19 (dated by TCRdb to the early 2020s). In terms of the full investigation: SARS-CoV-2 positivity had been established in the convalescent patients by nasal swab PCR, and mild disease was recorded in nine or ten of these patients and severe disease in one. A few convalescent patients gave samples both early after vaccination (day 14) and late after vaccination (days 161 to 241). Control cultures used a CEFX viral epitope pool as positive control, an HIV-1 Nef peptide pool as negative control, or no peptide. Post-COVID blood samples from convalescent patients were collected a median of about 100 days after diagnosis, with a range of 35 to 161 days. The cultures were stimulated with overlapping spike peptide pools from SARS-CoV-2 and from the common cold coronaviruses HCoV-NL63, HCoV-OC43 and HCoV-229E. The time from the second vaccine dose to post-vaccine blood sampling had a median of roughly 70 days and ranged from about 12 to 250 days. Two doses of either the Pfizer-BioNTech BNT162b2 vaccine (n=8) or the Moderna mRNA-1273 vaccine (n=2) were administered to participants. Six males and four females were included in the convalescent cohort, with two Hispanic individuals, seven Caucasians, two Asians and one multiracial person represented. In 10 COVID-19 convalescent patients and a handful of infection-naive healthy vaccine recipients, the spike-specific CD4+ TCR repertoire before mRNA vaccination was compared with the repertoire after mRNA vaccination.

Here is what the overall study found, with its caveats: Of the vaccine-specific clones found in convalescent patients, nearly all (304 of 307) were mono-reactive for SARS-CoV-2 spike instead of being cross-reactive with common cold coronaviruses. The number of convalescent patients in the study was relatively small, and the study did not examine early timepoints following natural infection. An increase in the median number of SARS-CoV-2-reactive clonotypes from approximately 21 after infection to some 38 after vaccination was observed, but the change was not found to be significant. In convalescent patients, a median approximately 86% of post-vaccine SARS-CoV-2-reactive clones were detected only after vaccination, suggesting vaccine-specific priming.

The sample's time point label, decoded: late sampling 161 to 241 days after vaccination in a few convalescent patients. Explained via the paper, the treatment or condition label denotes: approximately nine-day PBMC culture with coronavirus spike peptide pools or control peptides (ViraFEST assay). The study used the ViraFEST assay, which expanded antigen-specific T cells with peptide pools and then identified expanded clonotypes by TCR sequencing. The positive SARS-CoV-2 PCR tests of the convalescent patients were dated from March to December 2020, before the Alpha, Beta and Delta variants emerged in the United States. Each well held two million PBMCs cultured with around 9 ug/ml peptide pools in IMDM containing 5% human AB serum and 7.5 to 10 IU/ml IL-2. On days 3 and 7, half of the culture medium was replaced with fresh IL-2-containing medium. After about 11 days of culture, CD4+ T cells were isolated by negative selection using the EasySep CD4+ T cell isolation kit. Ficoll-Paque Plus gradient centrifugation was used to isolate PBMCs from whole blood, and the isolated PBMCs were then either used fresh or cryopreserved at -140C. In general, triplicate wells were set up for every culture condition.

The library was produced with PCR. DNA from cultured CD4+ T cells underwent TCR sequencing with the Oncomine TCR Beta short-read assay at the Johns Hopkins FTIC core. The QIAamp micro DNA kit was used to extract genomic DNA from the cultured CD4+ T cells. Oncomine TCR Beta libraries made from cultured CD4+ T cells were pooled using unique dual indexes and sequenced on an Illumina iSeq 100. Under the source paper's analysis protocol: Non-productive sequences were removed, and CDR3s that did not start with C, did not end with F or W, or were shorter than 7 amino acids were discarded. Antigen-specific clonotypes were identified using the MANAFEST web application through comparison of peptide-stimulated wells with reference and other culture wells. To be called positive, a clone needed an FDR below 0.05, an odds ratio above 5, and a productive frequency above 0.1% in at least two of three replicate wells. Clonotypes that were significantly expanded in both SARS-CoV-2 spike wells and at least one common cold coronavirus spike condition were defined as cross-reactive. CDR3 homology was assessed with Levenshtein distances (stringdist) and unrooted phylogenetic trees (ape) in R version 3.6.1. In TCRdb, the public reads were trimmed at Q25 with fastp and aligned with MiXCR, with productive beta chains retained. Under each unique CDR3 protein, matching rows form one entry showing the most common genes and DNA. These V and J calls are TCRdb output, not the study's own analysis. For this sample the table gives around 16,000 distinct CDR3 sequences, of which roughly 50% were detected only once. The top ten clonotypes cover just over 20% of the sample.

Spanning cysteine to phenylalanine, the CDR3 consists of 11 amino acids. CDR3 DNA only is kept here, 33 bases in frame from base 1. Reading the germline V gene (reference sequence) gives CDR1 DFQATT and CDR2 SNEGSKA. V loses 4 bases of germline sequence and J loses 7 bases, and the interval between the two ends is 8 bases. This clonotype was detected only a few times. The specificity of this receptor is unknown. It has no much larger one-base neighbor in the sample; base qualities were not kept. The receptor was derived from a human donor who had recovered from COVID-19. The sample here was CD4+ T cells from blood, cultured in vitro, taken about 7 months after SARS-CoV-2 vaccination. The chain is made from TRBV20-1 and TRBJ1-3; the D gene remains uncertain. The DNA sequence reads TGCAGTGCTACTGTGCTGAACACCATATATTTT. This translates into CSATVLNTIYF.